These T cell receptor beta chains were read from a single sample in a study of T cell responses to AZD1222 COVID-19 vaccine. Clones were sequenced by immunoSEQ multiplex PCR, and TCRdb holds only the in-frame ones, with some missing. The table records more than 150,000 clones, approximately 94% of them present only once. The sample was peripheral blood, taken 28 days after the second AZD1222 dose. The source is an adult who received the AZD1222 COVID-19 vaccine. Both conserved end residues are part of each CDR3. The D gene is left open where the match is weak. The listing skips clone size in some rows; elsewhere it reads once, few, many or a size class.

len,d_gene,j_gene,abundance,v_gene,CDR3aa,CDR3nt
16,NA,TRBJ2-7,NA,TRBV7-8,CASSLAGRVGSYEQYF,TGTGCCAGCAGCTTAGCGGGAAGAGTGGGCTCCTACGAGCAGTACTTC
14,TRBD2,TRBJ2-5,NA,TRBV5-6,CASTSGGFRETQYF,TGTGCCAGCACCTCCGGGGGGTTTAGAGAGACCCAGTACTTC
18,TRBD1,TRBJ1-1,once,TRBV6-1,CASSEFSKGRGPNTEAFF,TGTGCCAGCAGTGAATTTTCGAAGGGAAGGGGGCCGAACACTGAAGCTTTCTTT
15,NA,TRBJ1-2,NA,TRBV5-1,CASTTVSGDTGGYTF,TGCGCCAGCACCACGGTGTCAGGGGACACGGGGGGCTACACCTTC
18,NA,TRBJ2-2,NA,TRBV27,CASSLTISSGGATGELFF,TGTGCCAGCAGTTTAACCATCTCCTCCGGGGGCGCGACCGGGGAGCTGTTTTTT
15,NA,TRBJ2-6,NA,TRBV19,CASLGGFSGANVLTF,TGTGCCAGCCTGGGGGGTTTCTCTGGGGCCAACGTCCTGACTTTC
13,NA,TRBJ1-1,NA,TRBV7-9,CASEGAENTEAFF,TGTGCCAGCGAGGGAGCAGAGAACACTGAAGCTTTCTTT
13,NA,TRBJ1-2,NA,TRBV12-5,CASGLTPPYGYTF,TGTGCTAGTGGTCTTACCCCTCCCTATGGCTACACCTTC
17,NA,TRBJ2-2,NA,TRBV9,CASSVSKTVFNTGELFF,TGTGCCAGCAGCGTCAGCAAGACGGTATTTAACACCGGGGAGCTGTTTTTT
14,TRBD2,TRBJ2-2,NA,TRBV9,CASGGLADLGELFF,TGTGCCTCGGGGGGACTAGCGGACCTCGGGGAGCTGTTTTTT
13,NA,TRBJ1-1,NA,TRBV7-2,CASSRTPNTEAFF,TGTGCCAGCAGCCGGACCCCGAACACTGAAGCTTTCTTT
14,NA,TRBJ2-2,NA,TRBV27,CASSLVGDTGELFF,TGTGCCAGCAGTTTAGTGGGGGACACCGGGGAGCTGTTTTTT
15,NA,TRBJ1-3,NA,TRBV19,CASSRFRDTRNTIYF,TGTGCCAGTAGTAGGTTCCGGGACACTCGAAACACCATATATTTT
16,NA,TRBJ2-7,NA,TRBV4-2,CASSQGLGAETYEQYF,TGTGCCAGCAGCCAAGGGTTGGGAGCAGAGACCTACGAGCAGTACTTC
17,NA,TRBJ1-4,NA,TRBV6-2/TRBV6-3,CASSYWESDSYNEKLFF,TGTGCCAGCAGTTACTGGGAATCGGACAGCTACAATGAAAAACTGTTTTTT
14,NA,TRBJ1-6,few,TRBV6-5,CASRSGSYNSPLHF,TGTGCCAGCAGATCAGGGTCCTATAATTCACCCCTCCACTTT
12,NA,TRBJ2-1,NA,TRBV5-1,CASSLEGGEQFF,TGCGCCAGCAGCTTAGAAGGGGGTGAGCAGTTCTTC
17,NA,TRBJ2-1,NA,TRBV19,CASSNPIALVRGNEQFF,TGTGCCAGTTCCAACCCGATTGCATTGGTTAGGGGCAATGAGCAGTTCTTC
17,TRBD1,TRBJ2-4,NA,TRBV4-1,CASSQDPLTGGGNIQYF,TGCGCCAGCAGCCAAGATCCGCTGACAGGGGGGGGAAACATTCAGTACTTC
13,NA,TRBJ1-6,NA,TRBV30,CAWTGRGDSPLHF,TGTGCCTGGACAGGGCGGGGGGATTCACCCCTCCACTTT
13,NA,TRBJ1-6,NA,TRBV9,CASSVGGNSPLHF,TGTGCCAGCAGCGTAGGAGGGAATTCACCCCTCCACTTT
15,TRBD1,TRBJ1-2,NA,TRBV6-6,CASSYSAGGLYGYTF,TGTGCCAGCAGTTACTCGGCAGGGGGGCTTTATGGCTACACCTTC
13,NA,TRBJ2-7,NA,TRBV7-3,CASSPLGGYEQYF,TGTGCCAGCAGCCCGCTTGGCGGCTACGAGCAGTACTTC
15,NA,TRBJ2-7,NA,TRBV7-2,CASSPGDFSSYEQYF,TGTGCCAGCAGCCCCGGGGATTTTAGCTCCTACGAGCAGTACTTC
16,TRBD1,TRBJ1-2,once,TRBV2,CASTRDSKAPNYGYTF,TGTGCCAGCACCCGGGACAGTAAAGCTCCTAACTATGGCTACACCTTC
15,NA,TRBJ2-7,NA,TRBV7-2,CASSLESGAAYEQYF,TGTGCCAGCAGCTTAGAATCGGGGGCCGCCTACGAGCAGTACTTC
15,NA,TRBJ1-5,few,TRBV2,CASSPGAGPNQPQHF,TGTGCCAGCAGCCCAGGGGCCGGCCCCAATCAGCCCCAGCATTTT
13,TRBD1,TRBJ2-3,NA,TRBV2,CASNRQGPDTQYF,TGTGCCAGCAACCGACAGGGCCCAGATACGCAGTATTTT
16,TRBD1,TRBJ1-3,NA,TRBV5-1,CASSSSGQGSGNTIYF,TGCGCCAGCAGCTCCTCAGGACAGGGCTCTGGAAACACCATATATTTT
17,TRBD2,TRBJ2-3,NA,TRBV10-3,CAISDLGLAGGTDTQYF,TGTGCCATCAGTGACCTCGGACTAGCGGGAGGCACAGATACGCAGTATTTT
13,NA,TRBJ1-5,NA,TRBV27,CASTLFLGQPQHF,TGTGCCAGCACCCTTTTCCTGGGCCAGCCCCAGCATTTT
14,TRBD2,TRBJ2-1,NA,TRBV5-8,CASRPGLAYNEQFF,TGTGCCAGCCGCCCGGGACTAGCCTACAATGAGCAGTTCTTC
14,TRBD1,TRBJ1-2,NA,TRBV19,CASSDRGGLGGYTF,TGTGCCAGTAGCGACAGGGGCGGGCTTGGGGGCTACACCTTC
15,NA,TRBJ1-2,NA,TRBV7-9,CASSLEQAVSAGYTF,TGTGCCAGCAGCTTAGAACAGGCGGTATCGGCTGGCTACACCTTC
17,NA,TRBJ1-3,NA,TRBV28,CASSSVALQGIGNTIYF,TGTGCCAGCAGTTCCGTCGCATTACAGGGTATAGGAAACACCATATATTTT
14,NA,TRBJ1-1,NA,TRBV7-8,CASSSTTVNSEAFF,TGTGCCAGCAGCTCTACCACGGTTAATTCTGAAGCTTTCTTT
17,TRBD1,TRBJ1-6,NA,TRBV28,CASYSGQTTGINSPLHF,TGTGCCAGCTACTCGGGACAGACGACCGGAATTAATTCACCCCTCCACTTT